This T cell receptor beta chain was retrieved from a study of beta chain features in type 1 diabetes (dated by TCRdb to the late 2010s). For the wider study: Mean age, gender distribution, total cell number and subset yield were not different between patients and healthy donors. Regulatory and stem cell-like memory subsets were obtained from only 8 patients and roughly 8 healthy donors, while naive and central memory subsets were obtained from all 30 or so donors. The study compared the TCRB repertoires of sorted circulating CD4+ T cell subsets in recently diagnosed type 1 diabetes patients with those in matched healthy donors. Across all samples, around 99 million sorted cells were examined, and cell number per subset correlated strongly with RNA yield. The study at large found these results: Patients with type 1 diabetes made fewer insertions and deleted more nucleotides at VDJ recombination sites, implying thymic rearrangement abnormalities. Type 1 diabetes patients showed a moderate but significant shortening of TCRB CDR3 length in all four CD4+ subsets. Sequencing cDNA rather than genomic DNA could over-represent highly expressing activated cells, although activation and CD3 levels did not differ between groups. Because small numbers of individuals were included in the HLA sub-analyses, any influence of HLA type on TCRB rearrangement was left unresolved. PCR might favor shorter templates, but patient and control samples were amplified and corrected together, so any skew would affect both groups equally. Naive, central memory and regulatory TCRB repertoires appeared to be more alike among patients than among healthy donors.

V has 4 bases trimmed and J has 4 bases trimmed; junction bases matching no gene number 12. The CDR3 starts with the cysteine, ends with the phenylalanine, and has 16 residues. The read is trimmed to its CDR3 DNA, 48 bases read in frame from base 1. CDR1 and CDR2 are drawn from the germline V gene: SGHRS, YFSETQ. From each donor, a single peripheral blood sample of 95 to 150 mL on average was drawn into heparinised tubes. A BD FACSAria II was used to sort naive, central memory, regulatory and stem cell-like memory CD4+ T cells with a panel that included CD45RO, CCR7, CD25, CD127, CD95 and CD27. A purity above 95% was achieved for all sorted populations. PBMCs were isolated right away by Lymphoprep density gradient centrifugation and were stained directly, without culture. To minimize batch effects, samples were stained and sorted in pairs, one healthy donor with one patient per experiment. The entire isolated RNA was reverse transcribed using the High Capacity cDNA Reverse Transcription Kit, and thus expressed TCRB transcripts were sequenced. Deep immunoSEQ sequencing was applied to naive, central memory and regulatory T cell samples, giving an average of around 4 million total reads per sample. Sorted cells were lysed in RLT buffer and RNA was extracted with DNase-treated RNeasy Micro or Mini kits, depending on cell number. To prevent cross-contamination, every cell subset was processed on its own, while patient and healthy donor samples were processed together. The immunoSEQ multiplex PCR was used to amplify TCRB sequences from cDNA, yielding 87-bp fragments that span the CDR3 region. Sequencing of the amplicons was done on the Illumina HiSeq platform. Per the authors' processing: PCR bias was computationally corrected using synthetic template baselines, reads within Hamming distance 2 were collapsed, and singletons that could not be merged were discarded. Reads were aligned to IMGT to assign V, D and J genes, CDR3 length, and insertions or deletions at six rearrangement sites. Within each subset, clonotype counts were normalized to sorted cell number, and only after that were true diversity and Gini coefficients computed with the tcR R package. Repertoire sharing was quantified using the overlap coefficient calculated on TCRB nucleotide sequences. What TCRdb holds here is the immuneACCESS table cut down to in-frame rearrangements. Part of the clones is not present; checked against another copy, under half of the missing clones reflect an unresolved V gene, and the others are unexplained. V and J calls and clone size are as listed in that table; D and trimming were resolved from the DNA. The table for this sample lists over 25,000 clones; 56% of them were counted only once. The ten largest clones represent 1.3% to 1.5% of the sample.

Only a few counts were recorded for this clone. The antigen this receptor binds is unknown. Base qualities are not provided; no much larger clone lies one nucleotide away. This receptor was obtained from a woman in her late teens or twenties with type 1 diabetes. The chain is assembled from TRBV5-1 and TRBJ1-1; the junction holds 8 bases that match TRBD1. The sample comprised Tregs from blood. The cell subset or site label, read with the paper, signifies: regulatory CD4+ T cells. The CDR3 region: CASSPQAQGGGTEAFF. The sequence in DNA is TGCGCCAGCAGCCCCCAGGCACAGGGGGGCGGCACTGAAGCTTTCTTT.